The next 11 T cell receptor beta chains were all read from a single sample in a study of T cell repertoires in cytomegalovirus infection. MiXCR was run by TCRdb on the reads, yielding one entry per CDR3 protein. The sample yields some 100,000 distinct CDR3 sequences, 20% to 25% seen once. The specimen was CD8+ T cells from PBMCs. Receptor source: a human donor in good health (CMV status not recorded). Some clones in this sample may be carry-over from other donors' samples.

This chain joins TRBV11-2 and TRBJ2-7; D uncertain. This CDR3 region has 10 residues. Deletions cut 2 bases from V and 6 bases from J, with 2 bases between. Germline V gene lookup returns CDR1 SGHAT and CDR2 FQNNGV. The CDR3 reads CASSLSEQYF. CDR3 coding DNA: TGTGCCAGCAGCTTAAGCGAGCAGTACTTC.

The CDR3 sequence: CATAPTGVAIEGEQFF. CDR3 coding DNA: TGTGCCACCGCGCCGACAGGCGTAGCAATAGAGGGTGAGCAGTTCTTC. V is TRBV7-9 and J is TRBJ2-1, with D perhaps matching TRBD1 (6 bases). The CDR3 runs to 16 residues. Germline V gene sequence: CDR1 SEHNR, CDR2 FQNEAQ (reference sequence). Deletions cut 10 bases from V and 9 bases from J, with 28 bases between.

This chain joins TRBV24-1 and TRBJ2-5; 9 nucleotides align to TRBD1. The CDR3 totals 15 residues. V was pared by 4 bases and J by 0 bases, with 2 bases of the junction left unmatched. Germline-derived CDR1 and CDR2 are KGHDR and SFDVKD. CDR3 residues: CATSEGTGNQETQYF. The CDR3, as DNA: TGTGCCACCAGTGAGGGGACAGGGAACCAAGAGACCCAGTACTTC.

In its sample, this clonotype was seen many times. This rearrangement joins TRBV19 to TRBJ2-4; D remains unclear. The CDR3 is 15 amino acids. With 5 bases removed from V and 0 bases from J, the gap between germline ends came to 11 bases. The V gene's germline CDR1 is LNHDA and CDR2 SQIVND (reference sequence). Here the CDR3 DNA reads TGTGCCAGTAGTTCCCCCAGAGAAGCCAAAAACATTCAGTACTTC. Translation gives CASSSPREAKNIQYF.

The table lists this clonotype with a few counts. The chain has TRBV12-5 and TRBJ2-5; TRBD1 is a possible D gene (6 bases). The V end was cut by 10 bases, the J end by 2 bases, with 14 bases between. The CDR3 has 13 residues. Germline CDR1 is LGHNT and CDR2 is FRNRAP. CDR3 DNA sequence: TGTGCTACAGCCCGGACAGATCAAGAGACCCAGTACTTC. Residues: CATARTDQETQYF.

This clonotype was seen a handful of times. The chain is built from TRBV6-6 and TRBJ2-7; D unresolved. Germline V lookup: CDR1 MNHNY, CDR2 SVGAGI (reference sequence). Trimming left V 5 bases short and J 5 bases short, with 10 bases between. This CDR3 spans 12 amino acids. CDR3 protein: CASSPALNEQYF. The CDR3 DNA reads as TGTGCCAGCAGTCCTGCCCTAAACGAGCAGTACTTC.

This clonotype was recorded a few times. V gene TRBV27 combines with J gene TRBJ2-2; D is unclear. Germline V gene lookup returns CDR1 MNHEY and CDR2 SMNVEV (reference sequence). The CDR3 sequence is 15 residues long. V lost 5 bases to trimming and J lost 3 bases, with 13 bases between them. The chain's CDR3 is CASSPLLPDTGELFF. The CDR3, as DNA: TGTGCCAGCAGTCCACTCCTGCCCGACACCGGGGAGCTGTTTTTT.

The CDR3 sequence: CASSLDRDRLYEQYF. CDR3 nucleotide sequence: TGTGCCAGCAGCTTAGATCGGGACAGACTCTACGAGCAGTACTTC. The V gene is TRBV11-3, the J gene TRBJ2-7; the match to TRBD1 covers 7 bases. The V gene's germline CDR1 is SGHNT and CDR2 YENEEA. The CDR3 has 15 residues. V was pared by 0 bases and J by 3 bases, with 5 bases of the junction left unmatched.

The sample holds a few counts of this clonotype. This chain uses TRBV24-1 with TRBJ2-1; D remains unclear. Per the germline V gene, CDR1 is KGHDR and CDR2 is SFDVKD. V was shortened by 2 bases and J by 5 bases, with 6 bases between the two germline ends. The CDR3 length is 13 residues. This CDR3 is CATSDSRNNEQFF. The CDR3, as DNA: TGTGCCACCAGTGATTCTAGAAACAATGAGCAGTTCTTC.

As for this clonotype: A much larger clone lies a single base off, so this may be a read error. The chain links TRBV4-2 to TRBJ1-1; D not certain. This CDR3 has 13 residues. CDR1 LGHNA and CDR2 YNFKEQ come from the germline V gene. The ends were cut back, 0 bases at V and 1 base at J, with 3 bases in the middle. CDR3 in DNA: TGTGCCAGCAGCCAAGACGCGAACACTGAAGCTTTCTTT. Translated: CASSQDANTEAFF.

This clonotype was seen a handful of times. V gene TRBV6-2 or TRBV6-3 combines with J gene TRBJ2-5; D is undetermined. The V end lost 5 bases, the J end lost 9 bases, and 7 bases lay between the germline ends. This CDR3 comprises 10 residues. Germline CDR1 reads MNHEY; CDR2 reads SVGEGT. CDR3 amino acids: CASSAGPQYF. The CDR3, as DNA: TGTGCCAGCAGTGCCGGCCCCCAGTACTTC.